These T cell receptor beta chains were read from a single sample in a study of cytomegalovirus exposure and HLA in healthy donors. Sequencing was performed with immunoSEQ multiplex PCR; in TCRdb, only in-frame clones are kept and a portion is missing. The data contain over 150,000 clones, 68% of them singletons. The sequencing input was PBMCs. All receptors come from a woman under 30 in good health and CMV-seropositive. The CDR3 runs from the conserved cysteine through the conserved F or W. A D gene is named only where the DNA matches it firmly. Expanded clones get a size class; other rows say once, few or many, or leave the size out.

>TRBV7-8|few|TRBJ2-3|TRBD2
CASSGGLADSTDTQYF
TGTGCCAGCAGCGGAGGACTAGCGGATAGCACAGATACGCAGTATTTT
>TRBV5-1|.|TRBJ1-1|TRBD1
CASSYDGTGPEAFF
TGCGCCAGCAGCTATGACGGGACAGGGCCTGAAGCTTTCTTT
>TRBV5-4|.|TRBJ2-5|TRBD2
CASSPGLAGEETQYF
TGTGCCAGCAGCCCAGGGCTAGCGGGGGAAGAGACCCAGTACTTC
>TRBV19|few|TRBJ2-2|.
CASSITQGLGPGELFF
TGTGCCAGTAGTATTACTCAGGGGCTGGGACCCGGGGAGCTGTTTTTT
>TRBV20-1|.|TRBJ1-2|.
CSAIVRGGYTF
TGCAGTGCCATAGTTAGGGGGGGCTACACCTTC
>TRBV6-6|few|TRBJ2-1|TRBD2
CASRTSGRAGNEQFF
TGTGCCAGCAGAACTAGCGGGAGGGCCGGGAATGAGCAGTTCTTC
>TRBV27|.|TRBJ2-7|.
CASREGTSYHSYEQYF
TGTGCCAGCAGGGAGGGGACTTCCTACCACTCCTACGAGCAGTACTTC
>TRBV2|.|TRBJ2-7|TRBD2
CASSVAGASYEQYF
TGTGCCAGCAGCGTAGCGGGAGCCTCCTACGAGCAGTACTTC
>TRBV11-2|few|TRBJ2-1|TRBD2
CASSRAKASGENEQFF
TGTGCCAGCTCCCGGGCGAAGGCTAGCGGAGAAAATGAGCAGTTCTTC
>TRBV6-5|.|TRBJ2-7|.
CASTPRQGLYEQYF
TGTGCCAGCACCCCGCGGCAGGGATTATACGAGCAGTACTTC
>TRBV6-1|.|TRBJ2-7|TRBD2
CASRERAGVAYEQYF
TGTGCCAGCAGGGAAAGGGCGGGGGTGGCCTACGAGCAGTACTTC
>TRBV5-4|.|TRBJ2-1|.
CASSFRQNNEQFF
TGTGCCAGCAGCTTCAGGCAGAACAATGAGCAGTTCTTC
>TRBV30|.|TRBJ1-1|.
CAWSLGGVFTEAFF
TGTGCCTGGAGTCTGGGCGGGGTTTTCACTGAAGCTTTCTTT
>TRBV7-2|few|TRBJ2-3|TRBD2
CASSLLTSGIRYF
TGTGCCAGCAGCCTCTTGACTAGCGGGATACGGTATTTT
>TRBV9|.|TRBJ2-3|TRBD2
CASSSTGTSGKDTQYF
TGTGCCAGCAGCTCTACCGGGACTAGCGGGAAGGATACGCAGTATTTT
>TRBV6-5|few|TRBJ2-1|TRBD2
CASARGGDNEQFF
TGTGCCAGCGCGCGTGGGGGGGACAATGAGCAGTTCTTC
>TRBV7-3|.|TRBJ2-1|.
CASSSGINNEQFF
TGTGCCAGCAGCTCGGGGATCAACAATGAGCAGTTCTTC
>TRBV5-4|.|TRBJ2-3|.
CASRESSGTDTQYF
TGTGCCAGCAGAGAATCTAGCGGCACAGATACGCAGTATTTT
>TRBV15|.|TRBJ2-4|TRBD2
CATSRSPSGGTKNIQYF
TGTGCCACCAGCAGATCTCCTAGCGGGGGTACCAAAAACATTCAGTACTTC
>TRBV18|.|TRBJ2-7|TRBD1
CASSPAGTDYEQYF
TGTGCCAGCTCACCAGCCGGGACAGACTACGAGCAGTACTTC
>TRBV5-1|.|TRBJ1-3|TRBD1
CASSLGTGSGNTIYF
TGCGCCAGCAGCCTCGGGACAGGGAGTGGAAACACCATATATTTT
>TRBV27|.|TRBJ2-1|.
CASSLAGLPNNEQFF
TGTGCCAGCAGTTTGGCGGGACTCCCCAACAATGAGCAGTTCTTC
>TRBV7-9|.|TRBJ1-1|.
CASSLVPEGSTEAFF
TGTGCCAGCAGCTTAGTGCCCGAGGGATCCACTGAAGCTTTCTTT
>TRBV7-9|.|TRBJ1-1|.
CASSFTGENTEAFF
TGCGCCAGCAGCTTCACAGGAGAGAACACTGAAGCTTTCTTT
>TRBV10-3|.|TRBJ2-3|TRBD1
CAIKTGLDTQYF
TGTGCCATCAAGACAGGGCTAGATACGCAGTATTTT
>TRBV27|.|TRBJ2-1|TRBD1
CASSSVATGGTPRGYNEQFF
TGTGCCAGCAGTTCCGTGGCCACAGGGGGCACTCCACGGGGTTACAATGAGCAGTTCTTC
>TRBV27|few|TRBJ1-1|TRBD1
CASRGQGAQNTEAFF
TGTGCCAGCAGGGGACAGGGGGCCCAGAACACTGAAGCTTTCTTT
>TRBV7-9|.|TRBJ2-3|TRBD2
CASSHPRGTSTDTQYF
TGTGCCAGCAGCCACCCGCGGGGGACTAGCACAGATACGCAGTATTTT
>TRBV6-5|.|TRBJ2-7|TRBD2
CASSYSRRGAIYEQYF
TGTGCCAGCAGTTACTCGCGGCGGGGGGCGATATACGAGCAGTACTTC
>TRBV5-4|.|TRBJ2-5|TRBD1
CASSTKAGTGKGQYF
TGTGCCAGCAGCACCAAAGCCGGGACAGGGAAGGGCCAGTACTTC
>TRBV5-1|.|TRBJ1-3|.
CASSLGPGASGNTIYF
TGCGCCAGCAGCTTGGGGCCAGGGGCCTCTGGAAACACCATATATTTT
>TRBV5-1|few|TRBJ2-5|.
CASSLSLRETQYF
TGCGCCAGCAGCTTATCGTTGAGGGAGACCCAGTACTTC
>TRBV27|.|TRBJ2-7|TRBD1
CASMGAIHTHRGRWDEQYF
TGTGCCAGCATGGGGGCCATCCATACCCACAGGGGGCGCTGGGACGAGCAGTACTTC
>TRBV13|.|TRBJ1-1|.
CASSLDGAENTEAFF
TGTGCCAGCAGCTTAGATGGGGCTGAGAACACTGAAGCTTTCTTT
>TRBV5-1|.|TRBJ2-7|.
CASSLNGYEQYF
TGCGCCAGCAGCTTGAACGGCTACGAGCAGTACTTC
>TRBV5-1|.|TRBJ2-1|.
CASSSRESRYNEQFF
TGCGCCAGCAGCTCCCGGGAGTCTCGCTACAATGAGCAGTTCTTC
>TRBV7-2|.|TRBJ2-3|TRBD2
CASSPFGLAGGPDTQYF
TGTGCCAGCAGCCCCTTCGGACTAGCGGGGGGGCCGGATACGCAGTATTTT
>TRBV19|.|TRBJ2-3|.
CASSIGRGADTQYF
TGTGCCAGTAGTATTGGGCGGGGTGCAGATACGCAGTATTTT
>TRBV6-6|.|TRBJ1-3|.
CASRATPYTIYF
TGTGCCAGCAGGGCGACACCCTACACCATATATTTT
>TRBV10-3|.|TRBJ2-7|.
CAIRTRDTGYEQYF
TGTGCCATCAGGACAAGGGACACAGGCTACGAGCAGTACTTC
>TRBV6-5|few|TRBJ1-1|.
CASSYMSTGTEAFF
TGTGCCAGCAGTTACATGAGCACGGGCACTGAAGCTTTCTTT
>TRBV19|.|TRBJ2-3|.
CASTSLTGGTDTQYF
TGTGCCAGTACCTCATTGACAGGAGGCACAGATACGCAGTATTTT
>TRBV9|.|TRBJ2-2|TRBD2
CASSVGLAGGLGTGELFF
TGTGCCAGCAGCGTCGGACTAGCGGGGGGGCTGGGCACCGGGGAGCTGTTTTTT
>TRBV27|few|TRBJ2-1|TRBD2
CASSSPTSGGVRNEQFF
TGTGCCAGCAGTTCCCCGACTAGCGGGGGGGTGAGAAATGAGCAGTTCTTC
>TRBV11-3|.|TRBJ2-7|.
CASSLVPKHYEQYF
TGTGCCAGCAGCTTAGTTCCAAAACACTACGAGCAGTACTTC
>TRBV14|.|TRBJ2-1|.
CASSLLGSEQFF
TGTGCCAGCAGCCTACTGGGGAGTGAGCAGTTCTTC
>TRBV28|.|TRBJ2-5|TRBD1
CASSLGLQGIRETQYF
TGTGCCAGCAGTTTGGGGCTACAGGGGATTAGAGAGACCCAGTACTTC
>TRBV5-1|.|TRBJ2-1|TRBD2
CASSLATSIGNEQFF
TGCGCCAGCAGCTTGGCGACTAGCATTGGCAATGAGCAGTTCTTC
>TRBV30|.|TRBJ2-7|TRBD2
CAWSAGTSGGAQYF
TGTGCCTGGAGTGCCGGGACTAGCGGGGGGGCGCAGTACTTC
>TRBV9|.|TRBJ2-5|TRBD2
CASSAGLAAITETQYF
TGTGCCAGCAGCGCAGGACTAGCGGCCATCACAGAGACCCAGTACTTC
>TRBV6-5|.|TRBJ1-5|.
CASSYSPSQPQHF
TGTGCCAGCAGTTATTCCCCCTCTCAGCCCCAGCATTTT
>TRBV28|.|TRBJ2-1|.
CASSLERNEQFF
TGTGCCAGCAGTTTAGAGCGCAATGAGCAGTTCTTC
>TRBV6-4|.|TRBJ2-1|.
CASSASETDEQFF
TGTGCCAGCAGCGCTAGCGAGACCGATGAGCAGTTCTTC
>TRBV27|.|TRBJ1-1|.
CASSLRVSAEAFF
TGTGCCAGCAGTTTACGTGTTTCCGCTGAAGCTTTCTTT